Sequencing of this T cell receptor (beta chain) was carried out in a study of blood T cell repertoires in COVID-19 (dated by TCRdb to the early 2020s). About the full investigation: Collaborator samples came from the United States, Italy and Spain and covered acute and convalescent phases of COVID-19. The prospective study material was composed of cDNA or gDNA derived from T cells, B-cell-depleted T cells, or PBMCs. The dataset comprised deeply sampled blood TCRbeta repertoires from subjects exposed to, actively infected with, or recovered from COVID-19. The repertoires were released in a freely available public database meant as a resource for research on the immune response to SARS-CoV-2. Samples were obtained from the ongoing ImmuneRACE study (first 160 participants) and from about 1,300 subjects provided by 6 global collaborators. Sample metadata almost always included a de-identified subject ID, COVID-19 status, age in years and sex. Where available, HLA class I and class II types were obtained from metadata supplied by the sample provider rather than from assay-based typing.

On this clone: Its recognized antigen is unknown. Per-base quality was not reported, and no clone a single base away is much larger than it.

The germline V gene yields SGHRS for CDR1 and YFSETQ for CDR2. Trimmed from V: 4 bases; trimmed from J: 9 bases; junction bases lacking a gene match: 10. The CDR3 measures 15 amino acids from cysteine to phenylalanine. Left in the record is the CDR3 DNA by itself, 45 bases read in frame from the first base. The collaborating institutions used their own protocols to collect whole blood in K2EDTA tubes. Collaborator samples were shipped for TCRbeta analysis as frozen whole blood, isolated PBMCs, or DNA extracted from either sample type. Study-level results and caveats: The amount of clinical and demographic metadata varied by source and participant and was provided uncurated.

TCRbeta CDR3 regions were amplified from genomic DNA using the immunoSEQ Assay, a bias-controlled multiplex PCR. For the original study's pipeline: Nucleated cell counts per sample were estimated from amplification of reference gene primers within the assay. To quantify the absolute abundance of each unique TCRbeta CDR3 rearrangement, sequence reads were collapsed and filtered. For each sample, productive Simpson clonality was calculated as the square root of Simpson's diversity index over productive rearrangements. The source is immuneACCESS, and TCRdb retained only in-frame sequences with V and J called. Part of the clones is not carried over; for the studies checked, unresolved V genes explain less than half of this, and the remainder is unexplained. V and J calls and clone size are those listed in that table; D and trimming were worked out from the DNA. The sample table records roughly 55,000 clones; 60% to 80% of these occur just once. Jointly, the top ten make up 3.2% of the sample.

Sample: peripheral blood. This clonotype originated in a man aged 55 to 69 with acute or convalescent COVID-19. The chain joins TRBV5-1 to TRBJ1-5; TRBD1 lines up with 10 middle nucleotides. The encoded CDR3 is CASSPGTGEVSPQHF. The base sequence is TGCGCCAGCAGCCCGGGGACAGGGGAGGTTTCGCCCCAGCATTTT.